Listed below are T cell receptor beta chains from one sample, sequenced in a study of blood T cell repertoires in COVID-19. Profiled with immunoSEQ multiplex PCR; TCRdb holds only in-frame clones, not every one. The sample lists fewer than 130,000 clones; approximately 79% were seen once. The sequenced sample was peripheral blood. The receptors derive from a man between 65 and 85 years old with active or convalescent COVID-19. Both conserved end residues are part of each CDR3. Fields, in order: clone size, D gene, J gene, V gene, CDR3 protein, CDR3 DNA. A D gene is named only where the DNA matches it firmly. Clone size is stated in some rows and not others, as once, few, many or a class when expanded.

>few|.|TRBJ1-1|TRBV27
CASSFFRGAAEAFF
TGTGCCAGCAGTTTTTTCCGGGGGGCGGCTGAAGCTTTCTTT
>.|.|TRBJ1-2|TRBV5-6
CASSADFYGYTF
TGTGCCAGCAGCGCAGATTTCTATGGCTACACCTTC
>.|TRBD1|TRBJ1-2|TRBV4-2
CASSQEGAPNYGYTF
TGTGCCAGCAGCCAGGAGGGGGCCCCTAACTATGGCTACACCTTC
>.|TRBD1|TRBJ2-5|TRBV5-6
CASSLPDREETQYF
TGTGCCAGCAGCCTACCGGACAGGGAAGAGACCCAGTACTTC
>.|TRBD2|TRBJ2-1|TRBV5-4
CASSETSGGYNEQFF
TGTGCCAGCAGCGAGACTAGCGGGGGATACAATGAGCAGTTCTTC
>.|.|TRBJ2-5|TRBV6-1
CASSETRVGTQYF
TGTGCCAGCAGTGAGACCAGGGTGGGGACCCAGTACTTC
>once|.|TRBJ1-6|TRBV9
CASSSSGTQVSYNSPLHF
TGTGCCAGCAGCTCCTCCGGGACACAAGTCTCCTATAATTCACCCCTCCACTTT
>.|.|TRBJ2-1|TRBV28
CATSRTGYNEQFF
TGTGCCACCTCTCGAACAGGGTACAATGAGCAGTTCTTC
>.|TRBD1|TRBJ1-5|TRBV2
CASSGLTGEGQPQHF
TGTGCCAGCAGTGGATTGACAGGGGAAGGTCAGCCCCAGCATTTT
>.|TRBD1|TRBJ2-5|TRBV5-1
CASSSLSGTAEETQYF
TGCGCCAGCAGCTCCCTTTCCGGGACAGCCGAAGAGACCCAGTACTTC
>.|.|TRBJ2-5|TRBV6-1
CASSAGGALIGETQYF
TGTGCCAGCAGTGCTGGGGGGGCTCTAATCGGGGAGACCCAGTACTTC
>.|TRBD1|TRBJ1-1|TRBV7-9
CASSLLQGSSEAFF
TGTGCCAGCAGCCTGTTACAGGGGTCTTCTGAAGCTTTCTTT
>.|TRBD2|TRBJ2-7|TRBV4-2
CASSQGSGTTLYEQYF
TGTGCCAGCAGCCAAGGGTCCGGGACTACCCTCTACGAGCAGTACTTC
>.|.|TRBJ1-2|TRBV15
CATSRAQYGYTF
TGTGCCACCAGCAGAGCGCAGTATGGCTACACCTTC
>once|.|TRBJ2-3|TRBV6-1
CASSEVEGTDTQYF
TGTGCCAGCAGTGAAGTTGAGGGAACAGATACGCAGTATTTT
>.|TRBD1|TRBJ1-2|TRBV11-1
CASSRTGSYGYTF
TGTGCCAGCAGTCGGACAGGATCTTATGGCTACACCTTC
>.|TRBD1|TRBJ2-7|TRBV13
CASSSGQGRYEQYF
TGTGCCAGCAGTTCCGGACAGGGAAGGTACGAGCAGTACTTC
>once|.|TRBJ2-4|TRBV12-3/TRBV12-4
CASSRQENIQYF
TGTGCCAGCAGTCGACAAGAAAACATTCAGTACTTC
>.|.|TRBJ2-3|TRBV6-5
CASRDVGLGTDTQYF
TGTGCCAGCAGGGATGTGGGGCTCGGCACAGATACGCAGTATTTT
>.|TRBD1|TRBJ1-4|TRBV5-1
CASSLEGQSGLFF
TGCGCCAGCAGCTTGGAGGGACAGAGTGGACTGTTTTTT
>once|.|TRBJ2-5|TRBV6-5
CASRKTGWETQYF
TGTGCCAGCAGAAAAACAGGGTGGGAGACCCAGTACTTC
>.|.|TRBJ1-2|TRBV4-2
CASSQEDWAYGYTF
TGTGCCAGCAGCCAAGAGGATTGGGCCTATGGCTACACCTTC
>few|.|TRBJ1-1|TRBV19
CASSRTALNTEAFF
TGTGCCAGTAGTAGGACAGCTCTGAACACTGAAGCTTTCTTT
>.|.|TRBJ1-2|TRBV7-2
CASSPGSTNYGYTF
TGTGCCAGCAGCCCGGGTTCGACTAACTATGGCTACACCTTC
>once|TRBD2|TRBJ2-1|TRBV5-1
CASSPGAAGGIDEQFF
TGCGCCAGCAGCCCCGGGGCAGCGGGAGGTATAGATGAGCAGTTCTTC
>.|TRBD2|TRBJ2-1|TRBV6-5
CASRPGGFSYNEQFF
TGTGCCAGCCGTCCGGGGGGGTTCTCCTACAATGAGCAGTTCTTC
>few|.|TRBJ1-4|TRBV15
CATSILRLSTNEKLFF
TGTGCCACCAGCATACTAAGGCTTTCAACTAATGAAAAACTGTTTTTT
>.|.|TRBJ1-5|TRBV7-3
CASSLNERALLSNQPQHF
TGTGCCAGCAGCTTAAATGAGAGGGCACTTCTTAGCAATCAGCCCCAGCATTTT
>.|.|TRBJ2-5|TRBV28
CASSLSGAETQYF
TGTGCCAGCAGTTTAAGCGGTGCGGAGACCCAGTACTTC
>.|TRBD1|TRBJ2-7|TRBV2
CASSGTGTGGDEQYF
TGTGCCAGCAGTGGAACCGGGACAGGGGGAGACGAGCAGTACTTC
>.|TRBD1|TRBJ1-2|TRBV9
CASSIDPTGVGYTF
TGTGCCAGCAGCATAGATCCGACAGGGGTTGGCTACACCTTC
>.|TRBD2|TRBJ2-1|TRBV6-4
CASRIPGLAGPAYNEQFF
TGTGCCAGCAGGATCCCGGGACTAGCGGGGCCCGCCTACAATGAGCAGTTCTTC
>.|.|TRBJ1-5|TRBV2
CASGVRGSNQPQHF
TGTGCCAGCGGAGTCAGGGGAAGCAATCAGCCCCAGCATTTT
>.|.|TRBJ1-1|TRBV7-2
CASSLDRYTEAFF
TGTGCCAGCAGCTTAGACAGGTACACTGAAGCTTTCTTT
>.|TRBD2|TRBJ2-3|TRBV5-1
CASSPSGGSLTDTQYF
TGCGCCAGCAGTCCCTCGGGGGGGTCTCTCACAGATACGCAGTATTTT
>.|.|TRBJ2-4|TRBV5-6
CASSLSQIAKNIQYF
TGTGCCAGCAGCTTGTCCCAAATTGCCAAAAACATTCAGTACTTC
>.|TRBD1|TRBJ2-7|TRBV18
CASSSRDRGNYEQYF
TGTGCCAGCTCATCGCGGGACAGGGGGAACTACGAGCAGTACTTC